The 10 T cell receptor beta chains reported below all come from one sample, sequenced in a study of cytomegalovirus exposure and HLA in healthy donors. Clones were read by immunoSEQ multiplex PCR, and TCRdb kept only the in-frame ones, dropping some. The table lists about 66,000 clones, approximately 97% of them singletons. The specimen sequenced was PBMCs. The receptors originated from a woman in her late teens or twenties in good health and CMV-seropositive.

DNA of the CDR3: TGTGCCAGCAGCCCTCAACTAGCGGGAGAGGGGGAGCAGTACTTC. This sequence encodes CASSPQLAGEGEQYF. J is TRBJ2-7 and V is TRBV7-6, with 11 bases matching TRBD2. Germline CDR1 and CDR2: SGHVS and FNYEAQ. CDR3 length: 15 residues. The ends lost 5 bases at V and 7 bases at J; junction bases unmatched: 10.

J is TRBJ2-2 and V is TRBV18, with 11 nucleotides matching TRBD2. The CDR3 extends over 16 amino acids. CDR1 is KGHSH and CDR2 is LQKENI in the germline V gene. The V segment lost 2 bases and the J segment 1 base; nucleotides outside the gene matches: 0. This chain's CDR3 is CASSPGLAGNTGELFF. DNA for the CDR3: TGTGCCAGCTCACCAGGACTAGCGGGGAACACCGGGGAGCTGTTTTTT.

The V and J genes are TRBV27 and TRBJ2-7; D ambiguous. Germline loops: CDR1 MNHEY, CDR2 SMNVEV (reference sequence). V was shortened by 2 bases and J by 2 bases, with 13 bases between the two germline ends. The length of the CDR3 is 15 residues. The CDR3: CASSLGDSSTYEQYF. Here the CDR3 DNA reads TGTGCCAGCAGTTTAGGCGACTCCTCCACCTACGAGCAGTACTTC.

This chain uses TRBV9 with TRBJ1-4; D unclear. The germline gives CDR1 SGDLS, CDR2 YYNGEE. Deletions cut 4 bases from V and 7 bases from J, with 17 bases between. This CDR3 comprises 15 residues. The CDR3 DNA reads as TGTGCCAGCAGCCCCTTTGGGGAGTCTGCTGAAAAACTGTTTTTT. This sequence encodes CASSPFGESAEKLFF.

The CDR3 loop is CASSLGTGYEQYF. CDR3 coding DNA: TGTGCCAGCAGCTTAGGTACAGGCTACGAGCAGTACTTC. V is TRBV11-3 and J is TRBJ2-7, with TRBD1 as a possible D gene (5 bases). Trimming removed 1 base at V and 3 bases at J, with 7 bases between. Germline-derived CDR1 and CDR2 are SGHNT and YENEEA. This CDR3 has 13 amino acids.

The CDR3 protein is CATRTTSNYGYTF. The CDR3 nucleotides are TGTGCCACCCGGACAACCTCGAACTATGGCTACACCTTC. The chain employs TRBV28 and TRBJ1-2, with D perhaps matching TRBD1 (5 bases). This CDR3 contains 13 residues. Germline V CDR1 and CDR2: MDHEN, SYDVKM. Deletions cut 10 bases from V and 2 bases from J, with 14 bases between.

The chain carries TRBV4-1 and TRBJ1-2; 9 bases map to TRBD1. The CDR3 extends over 15 amino acids. The germline V gene encodes CDR1 MGHRA and CDR2 YSYEKL. Trimming cost V 2 bases and J 5 bases; bases outside gene matches: 6. The CDR3 region is CASSQSSGTGYGYTF. DNA of the CDR3: TGCGCCAGCAGCCAAAGTTCCGGGACAGGGTATGGCTACACCTTC.

The genes are TRBV18 and TRBJ2-5, with D tentatively TRBD1 (5 bases). The germline V gene has CDR1 KGHSH and CDR2 LQKENI. Trimming took 6 bases from V and 7 from J, leaving 15 bases between them. There are 13 residues in the CDR3. The CDR3 DNA reads TGTGCCAGCTCGTCACAGGTTATCGGGACCCAGTACTTC. Protein: CASSSQVIGTQYF.

In this sample, this clone turned up once. This chain joins TRBV2 and TRBJ1-4; D ambiguous. Deletions cut 3 bases from V and 8 bases from J, with 7 bases between. The CDR3 covers 12 residues. Looked up from germline, CDR1 is SNHLY and CDR2 is FYNNEI. CDR3 bases: TGTGCCAGCAGTGATGCGGGAGAAAAACTGTTTTTT. This codes for CASSDAGEKLFF.

The chain uses TRBV15 and TRBJ2-3; 7 nucleotides align to TRBD2. Trimming took 4 bases from V and 9 from J; bases not matched to a gene: 13. The CDR3 spans 15 residues. In germline, CDR1 is LNHNV, CDR2 YYDKDF (reference sequence). The CDR3 DNA reads as TGTGCCACCAGCAAACTCCGGGACGTCGGGGGGACGCAGTATTTT. Its protein product is CATSKLRDVGGTQYF.